The T cell receptor beta chain described here comes from a study of blood T cell repertoires in COVID-19. Source study methods: Quantification of nucleated cells was approximated via reference gene primer amplification. Only in-frame clones appear in the TCRdb table, and some are missing; sequencing was by immunoSEQ multiplex PCR. For V, J and clone size, that table is used; D and trimming come from the DNA. The table lists a few hundred thousand clones, about 88% of them singletons. V shed 11 bases and J shed 4 bases, with 5 bases lying between them. CDR3 length: 9 residues. CDR1 and CDR2 (germline): MDHEN, SYDVKM.

The sequencing sample was made of peripheral blood. The sequence derives from a woman aged 60-75 years with acute or convalescent COVID-19. This chain uses TRBV28 with TRBJ1-2; D remains ambiguous. This CDR3 reads CAAGYGYTF. The CDR3, as DNA: TGTGCCGCGGGCTATGGCTACACCTTC.